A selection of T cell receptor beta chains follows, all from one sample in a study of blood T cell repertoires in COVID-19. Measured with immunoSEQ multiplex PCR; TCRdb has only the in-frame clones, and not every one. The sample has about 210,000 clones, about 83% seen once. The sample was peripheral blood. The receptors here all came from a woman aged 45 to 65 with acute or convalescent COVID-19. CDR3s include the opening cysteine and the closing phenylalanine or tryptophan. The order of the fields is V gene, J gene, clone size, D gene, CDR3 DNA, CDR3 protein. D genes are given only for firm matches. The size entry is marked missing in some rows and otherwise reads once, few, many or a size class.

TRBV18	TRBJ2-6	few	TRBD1	TGTGCCAGCTCAGAGACAGGGGGCTACTCTGGGGCCAACGTCCTGACTTTC	CASSETGGYSGANVLTF
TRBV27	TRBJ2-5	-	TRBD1	TGTGCCACCAAGTTAACGGGGGGACAGGGGAGGGAAGAGACCCAGTACTTC	CATKLTGGQGREETQYF
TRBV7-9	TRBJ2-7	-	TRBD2	TGTGCCAGCAGTCCCGGACTAGCGGGAGGGCCCCACGAGCAGTACTTC	CASSPGLAGGPHEQYF
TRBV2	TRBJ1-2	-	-	TGTGCCAGCAGTGAAAGCAGGCCCCTTAACTATGGCTACACCTTC	CASSESRPLNYGYTF
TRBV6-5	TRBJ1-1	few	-	TGTGCCAGCAGTTACAACAGGGACACTGAAGCTTTCTTT	CASSYNRDTEAFF
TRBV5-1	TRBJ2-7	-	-	TGCGCCAGCGGCCGGGACATGGGACCCCACTACGAGCAGTACTTC	CASGRDMGPHYEQYF
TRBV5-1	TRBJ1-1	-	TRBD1	TGCGCCAGCAACACAGGGGGCAACACTGAAGCTTTCTTT	CASNTGGNTEAFF
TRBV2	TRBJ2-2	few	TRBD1	TGTGCCAGCAGCCGGACAGGCCGGGGCGGGGAGCTGTTTTTT	CASSRTGRGGELFF
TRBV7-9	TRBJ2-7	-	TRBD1	TGTGCCAGCAGCCCGAGGGGGCCGGACGAGCAGTACTTC	CASSPRGPDEQYF
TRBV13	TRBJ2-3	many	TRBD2	TGTGCCAGCAGCTCCCGGACTAGCCGCGACACAGATACGCAGTATTTT	CASSSRTSRDTDTQYF
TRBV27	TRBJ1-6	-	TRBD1	TGTGCCAGCAGTTTAGGACAGGTCAGCTCACCCCTCCACTTT	CASSLGQVSSPLHF
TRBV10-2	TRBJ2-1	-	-	TGCGCCAGCAGTGAGACCGAGAGGGGGTACAATGAGCAGTTCTTC	CASSETERGYNEQFF
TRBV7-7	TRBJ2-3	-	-	TGTGCCAGCAGCCGAGGACAGAGCTCGGCAGATACGCAGTATTTT	CASSRGQSSADTQYF
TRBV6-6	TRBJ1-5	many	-	TGTGCCAGCAGTTACAACGGGGAACAGCCCCAGCATTTT	CASSYNGEQPQHF
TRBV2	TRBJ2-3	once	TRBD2	TGTGCCAGCAGGGGACTACCCACGCAGTATTTT	CASRGLPTQYF
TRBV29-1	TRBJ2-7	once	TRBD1	TGCAGCGTTGAACTCTCGGGACAGGGAAAATACGAGCAGTACTTC	CSVELSGQGKYEQYF
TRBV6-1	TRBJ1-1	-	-	TGTGCCAGCAGTGCACCAGCGACAGCCATGAACACTGAAGCTTTCTTT	CASSAPATAMNTEAFF
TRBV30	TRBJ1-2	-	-	TGTGCCTGGAGTGAATGGGCCAGTTACTATGGCTACACCTTC	CAWSEWASYYGYTF
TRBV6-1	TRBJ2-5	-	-	TGTGCCAGCAGTGAAGCAGCAGGGCAAGAGACCCAGTACTTC	CASSEAAGQETQYF
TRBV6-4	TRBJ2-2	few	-	TGTGCCAGCAGAGGACAGATGAACACCGGGGAGCTGTTTTTT	CASRGQMNTGELFF
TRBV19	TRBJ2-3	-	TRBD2	TGTGCCAGTAGTAGATCTAGCGGGAGTACAGATACGCAGTATTTT	CASSRSSGSTDTQYF
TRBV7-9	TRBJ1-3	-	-	TGTGCCAGCAGCTCCGGGTGGGGGCTCTCTGGAAACACCATATATTTT	CASSSGWGLSGNTIYF
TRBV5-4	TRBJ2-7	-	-	TGTGCCAGCAGCTTGGGACAGGCGGATTTCTCCTACGAGCAGTACTTC	CASSLGQADFSYEQYF
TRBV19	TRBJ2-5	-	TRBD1	TGTGCCAGTAGTGATGACAGGGGGTTCCAAGAGACCCAGTACTTC	CASSDDRGFQETQYF
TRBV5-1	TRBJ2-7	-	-	TGCGCCAGCAGCACCGCCGGCAGCAGAACAGGCGAGCAGTACTTC	CASSTAGSRTGEQYF
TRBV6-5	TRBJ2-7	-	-	TGTGCCAGCAGTAGGGAAGCGGACGCTACCTACGAGCAGTACTTC	CASSREADATYEQYF
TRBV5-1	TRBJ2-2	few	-	TGCGCCAGCAGTTCTGAGGGGGCCGGGGAGCTGTTTTTT	CASSSEGAGELFF
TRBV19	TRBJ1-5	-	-	TGTGCCAGTAGTATAGACCGGGACTCATGGGGTCAGCCCCAGCATTTT	CASSIDRDSWGQPQHF